This T cell receptor (beta chain) stems from a study of T-cell reconstitution after alpha-beta-depleted transplantation in children. This clonotype was picked up a small number of times. Germline CDR1 is LGHNA and CDR2 is YSLEER. The V and J ends lost 3 bases and 3 bases respectively, with 15 bases between them. The length of the CDR3 is 15 residues. Unique molecular identifiers were built into the TCRbeta library. TCRdb independently ran MiXCR on the PCR reads; one entry per CDR3 protein. The repertoire holds 100,000 to 120,000 distinct CDR3 sequences, with 10% as singletons. The V and J genes are TRBV4-3 and TRBJ2-7; TRBD1 is a possible D gene (6 bases). This specimen consisted of PBMCs from the stem cell graft donor, obtained from the stem cell graft. The source of this sequence is a human donor who donated a stem cell graft to a child with acute lymphoblastic leukemia. CDR3 nucleotides: TGCGCCAGCAGCCATAGGGACAAGGGGAACTACGAGCAGTACTTC. Its protein is CASSHRDKGNYEQYF.